This entry lists 19 T cell receptor beta chains sequenced from one sample in a study of CD8 T cells in ankylosing spondylitis. MiXCR, applied by TCRdb to the 5' RACE reads, yields one record per CDR3 protein. The sample holds about 240,000 distinct CDR3 sequences, over 8.5% seen once. The sequenced sample was blood, either unsorted or a sorted T cell fraction (not recorded which). The source of these receptors is a male donor with ankylosing spondylitis or in good health (not recorded which).

This clonotype was observed many times. This chain uses TRBV12-3 or TRBV12-4 with TRBJ2-5; the match to TRBD2 covers 11 bases. V gave up 5 bases and J gave up 5 bases; unmatched junction bases: 4. This CDR3 contains 14 residues. The CDR3 loop is CASSRLAGRETQYF. CDR3 in DNA: TGTGCCAGCAGTCGACTAGCGGGAAGGGAGACCCAGTACTTC.

This clonotype has ten or more counts. The chain recombines TRBV20-1 with TRBJ2-7; D is unclear. The germline V gene has CDR1 DFQATT and CDR2 SNEGSKA (reference sequence). V lost 7 bases to trimming and J lost 2 bases, with 12 bases between them. The CDR3 is 12 amino acids. The CDR3: CSGAESPYEQYF. CDR3 nucleotide sequence: TGCAGTGGGGCGGAGTCCCCCTACGAGCAGTACTTC.

Many counts were recorded for this clonotype. The chain employs TRBV5-5 and TRBJ2-2; D gene ambiguous. The germline CDR1 and CDR2 sequences are SGHKS and YYEKEE (reference sequence). This CDR3 has 17 amino acids. The V end lost 4 bases, the J end lost 0 bases, and 16 bases lay between the germline ends. The CDR3 loop is CASSPMWAVANTGELFF. The CDR3 bases are TGTGCCAGCAGCCCAATGTGGGCGGTGGCGAACACCGGGGAGCTGTTTTTT.

The chain combines TRBV3-1 with TRBJ1-6; weak D call: TRBD1 (5 bases). Germline lookup yields CDR1 LGHDT and CDR2 YNNKEL (reference sequence). Deletions cut 0 bases from V and 10 bases from J, with 16 bases between. This CDR3 spans 16 amino acids. CDR3 loop: CASSQEAAGWWSPLHF. As DNA, the CDR3 is TGTGCCAGCAGCCAAGAGGCCGCAGGGTGGTGGTCACCCCTCCACTTT. Combining the CDR3 with reference TRBV3-1 and TRBJ1-6 gives the whole variable domain DTAVSQTPKYLVTQMGNDKSIKCEQNLGHDTMYWYKQDSKKFLKIMFSYNNKELIINETVPNRFSPKSPDKAHLNLHINSLELGDSAVYFCASSQEAAGWWSPLHFGNGTRLTVT.

This clonotype was seen at least ten times. This chain uses TRBV29-1 with TRBJ2-3; 9 bases agree with TRBD2. The V segment lost 4 bases and the J segment 3 bases; nucleotides outside the gene matches: 5. CDR3 length: 14 residues. The germline V gene has CDR1 SQVTM and CDR2 ANQGSEA. This chain's CDR3 is CSVVAGVGTDTQYF. Here the CDR3 DNA reads TGCAGCGTTGTAGCGGGAGTAGGGACAGATACGCAGTATTTT.

The chain employs TRBV20-1 and TRBJ1-1; D unresolved. Trimming cost V 2 bases and J 4 bases, with 8 bases left between them. From germline, CDR1 is DFQATT and CDR2 SNEGSKA (reference sequence). The CDR3 has 12 amino acids. The CDR3 reads CSARPMRTEAFF. The CDR3 nucleotides are TGCAGTGCTAGACCTATGCGCACTGAAGCTTTCTTT.

The chain has TRBV5-1 and TRBJ1-2, with D possibly matching TRBD1 (6 bases). The length of the CDR3 is 14 residues. V was trimmed by 0 bases and J by 4 bases, leaving 10 bases between them. Germline V gives CDR1 SGHRS, CDR2 YFSETQ. This CDR3 reads CASSLDREFYGYTF. CDR3 coding DNA: TGCGCCAGCAGCTTGGACAGGGAATTCTATGGCTACACCTTC.

In its sample, this clonotype was seen many times. V is TRBV19 and J is TRBJ2-3, with TRBD2 as a possible D gene (5 bases). Germline CDR1 reads LNHDA; CDR2 reads SQIVND (reference sequence). V lost 1 base, J lost 1 base, and 12 bases lay in between. The CDR3 runs to 16 residues. The CDR3, as DNA: TGTGCCAGTAGTATAGGGGGAGCGAGGGGCACAGATACGCAGTATTTT. This translates into CASSIGGARGTDTQYF. Together with reference TRBV19 and TRBJ2-3, the CDR3 gives the full variable domain: DGGITQSPKYLFRKEGQNVTLSCEQNLNHDAMYWYRQDPGQGLRLIYYSQIVNDFQKGDIAEGYSVSREKKESFPLTVTSAQKNPTAFYLCASSIGGARGTDTQYFGPGTRLTVL.

This clonotype was recorded many times. V usage is TRBV7-9 and J usage is TRBJ2-7; 9 bases map to TRBD2. Germline CDR1 SEHNR, CDR2 FQNEAQ (reference sequence). The CDR3 has 14 amino acids. V dropped 4 bases and J dropped 4; count of bases not matched to a gene: 5. CDR3: CASSSRGRAYEQYF. The DNA for the CDR3 is TGTGCCAGCAGCTCCCGCGGGAGGGCGTACGAGCAGTACTTC.

This clonotype was recorded at least ten times. The chain has TRBV12-3 or TRBV12-4 and TRBJ2-2, with 10 nucleotides matching TRBD2. CDR3 size: 14 residues. V shed 5 bases, J shed 13 bases, and the junction held 10 bases outside the gene matches. The CDR3 loop is CASSLGLAGDVLFF. CDR3 in DNA: TGTGCCAGCAGTCTCGGGCTAGCGGGGGATGTGCTGTTTTTT.

There are many counts of this clonotype. The chain carries TRBV7-3 and TRBJ2-5, with TRBD1 identical over 7 bases. Germline trimming cut 2 bases from V and 1 base from J; bases unmatched to any gene: 4. Germline-derived CDR1 and CDR2 are SGHTA and FQGTGA. The CDR3 is 15 amino acids. DNA of the CDR3: TGTGCCAGCAGCTTAGGACAGGACCCCCAAGAGACCCAGTACTTC. Protein sequence: CASSLGQDPQETQYF.

This clonotype has more than one count but fewer than ten. The junction does not match germline at one end; this may be a read error. The chain has TRBV7-7 and TRBJ2-1; D might be TRBD2 (6 bases). CDR1 SSHAT and CDR2 FNYEAQ come from the germline V gene (reference sequence). CDR3 length equals 15 residues. CDR3 in DNA: TGTGCTAGCAGCTTAGGGCCGGGGGCCTACAATGAGCAGTTCTTC. This translates into CASSLGPGAYNEQFF.

The rearrangement uses TRBV14 and TRBJ2-7, with no clear D. The CDR3 consists of 16 residues. The ends were cut back, 0 bases at V and 8 bases at J, with 20 bases in the middle. Germline assignment: CDR1 SGHDN and CDR2 FVKESK. The CDR3 spells CASSQDMGVIKPQQYF. As DNA, the CDR3 is TGTGCCAGCAGCCAAGATATGGGTGTAATAAAACCGCAGCAGTACTTC.

This clonotype was observed many times. At one end, the junction sequence differs from germline, possibly due to a read error. The gene calls are TRBV5-5 and TRBJ2-1; 9 nucleotides line up with TRBD1. Germline V gene lookup returns CDR1 SGHKS and CDR2 YYEKEE (reference sequence). CDR3 length: 14 amino acids. The CDR3 sequence is CASRLGQGYNEQFF. The DNA for the CDR3 is TGTGCCAGCAGGTTGGGACAGGGTTACAATGAGCAGTTCTTC.

This clonotype was detected ten times or more. The CDR3 here is CATSDLGGEAFF. The CDR3 coding sequence is TGTGCCACCAGTGACCTCGGCGGTGAAGCTTTCTTT. The V and J genes are TRBV24-1 and TRBJ1-1, with D uncertain. Trimming took off 4 bases at V and 7 bases at J, with 9 bases between the two ends. CDR1 KGHDR and CDR2 SFDVKD come from the germline V gene. The CDR3 length is 12 residues.

In this sample, this clonotype turned up many times. This chain links TRBV5-1 with TRBJ2-1; D unresolved. This CDR3 is built from 15 residues. Deletions cut 0 bases from V and 5 bases from J, with 12 bases between. From germline, CDR1 is SGHRS and CDR2 YFSETQ. Here the CDR3 DNA reads TGCGCCAGCAGCTTGGCTAGGGCCCTAAACAATGAGCAGTTCTTC. Translation gives CASSLARALNNEQFF.

With regard to this clonotype: A read error may explain this, as a much larger clone is one base away. The chain joins TRBV9 to TRBJ1-1; D possibly corresponds to TRBD1 (6 bases). The germline gives CDR1 SGDLS, CDR2 YYNGEE. The length of the CDR3 is 18 residues. DNA of the CDR3: TGTGCCAGCAGCCCCACCAAGGGACAATCCGGGTTGAACACTGAAGCTCTCTTT. It yields the protein CASSPTKGQSGLNTEALF.

This clonotype was counted only a few times. V and J are TRBV18 and TRBJ2-1, with TRBD1 identical over 10 bases. The CDR3 totals 15 residues. Germline loops: CDR1 KGHSH, CDR2 LQKENI. J lost 10 bases, V lost 5 bases, and 11 bases had no gene match. For the CDR3, the DNA is TGTGCCAGCTCAGAGTCGACAGGGGGCTTAGGGGAGCAGTTCTTC. Encoded protein: CASSESTGGLGEQFF.

In its sample, this clonotype was seen a few times. The chain combines TRBV6-2 or TRBV6-3 with TRBJ2-5; TRBD1 agrees at 8 bases. Germline V CDR1 and CDR2: MNHEY, SVGEGT. Losses at the gene ends were 4 bases for V and 6 bases for J; bases not matched to a gene: 7. The CDR3 sequence is 14 residues long. CDR3 sequence: CASSSLTGVKTQYF. CDR3 nucleotides: TGTGCCAGCAGTTCGCTGACAGGGGTCAAGACCCAGTACTTC.